Listed below are T cell receptor beta chains from one sample, sequenced in a study of cytomegalovirus exposure and HLA in healthy donors. Produced via immunoSEQ multiplex PCR; TCRdb's table is partial and in-frame only. Counted here are around 99,000 clones, 70% to 80% occurring once; the ten biggest clones make up over 3%. The sample was PBMCs. Source of these receptors: a man aged 35-49 years in good health and CMV-seronegative. The CDR3 runs from the conserved cysteine through the conserved F or W. D genes are given only for firm matches. Not all rows give a size; the values are once, few, many and, for expanded clones, a class.

J gene: TRBJ2-3
D gene: NA
clone size: few
V gene: TRBV27
CDR3 DNA: TGTGCCAGCAGAAGCGGGCGGGGAGATACGCAGTATTTT
CDR3 protein: CASRSGRGDTQYF

J gene: TRBJ1-2
D gene: NA
clone size: NA
V gene: TRBV10-1
CDR3 DNA: TGCGCCAGCAGTGAGAACAGCTTCTATGGCTACACCTTC
CDR3 protein: CASSENSFYGYTF

J gene: TRBJ1-1
D gene: NA
clone size: few
V gene: TRBV5-4
CDR3 DNA: TGTGCCAGCAGCCCGGGACAGAACACTGAAGCTTTCTTT
CDR3 protein: CASSPGQNTEAFF

J gene: TRBJ2-5
D gene: TRBD2
clone size: NA
V gene: TRBV25-1
CDR3 DNA: TGTGCCAGCAGTGACGGAGGACTAGCGGCGGGGGAGACCCAGTACTTC
CDR3 protein: CASSDGGLAAGETQYF

J gene: TRBJ2-1
D gene: NA
clone size: NA
V gene: TRBV7-3
CDR3 DNA: TGTGCCAGCAGCTTCGGGACAAACTCCTACAATGAGCAGTTCTTC
CDR3 protein: CASSFGTNSYNEQFF

J gene: TRBJ2-1
D gene: NA
clone size: NA
V gene: TRBV9
CDR3 DNA: TGTGCCAGCAGCGTAGGGGGGGGCGGGGGCAATGAGCAGTTCTTC
CDR3 protein: CASSVGGGGGNEQFF

J gene: TRBJ2-7
D gene: TRBD1
clone size: NA
V gene: TRBV5-5
CDR3 DNA: TGTGCCAGCACCCCGGACAGGGGGCTGTACGAGCAGTACTTC
CDR3 protein: CASTPDRGLYEQYF

J gene: TRBJ1-5
D gene: NA
clone size: NA
V gene: TRBV25-1
CDR3 DNA: TGTGCCAGCAGTGAAGGGGGGTCCACATGGCCCCAGCATTTT
CDR3 protein: CASSEGGSTWPQHF

J gene: TRBJ1-6
D gene: NA
clone size: few
V gene: TRBV9
CDR3 DNA: TGTGCCAGCAGCCCCCCAGGACAGCGTAATTCACCCCTCCACTTT
CDR3 protein: CASSPPGQRNSPLHF

J gene: TRBJ1-4
D gene: TRBD1
clone size: few
V gene: TRBV5-6
CDR3 DNA: TGTGCCAGCAGCTTGGCCGGGACAGGGGGCGACGAAAAACTGTTTTTT
CDR3 protein: CASSLAGTGGDEKLFF

J gene: TRBJ1-5
D gene: NA
clone size: NA
V gene: TRBV15
CDR3 DNA: TGTGCCACCAGCAATCCAGGCTATCAGCCCCAGCATTTT
CDR3 protein: CATSNPGYQPQHF

J gene: TRBJ2-5
D gene: TRBD2
clone size: NA
V gene: TRBV7-2
CDR3 DNA: TGTGCCAGCAGCTTAGTAAAGCGGGAGTTTTCAGAGACCCAGTACTTC
CDR3 protein: CASSLVKREFSETQYF

J gene: TRBJ1-1
D gene: NA
clone size: many
V gene: TRBV5-1
CDR3 DNA: TGCGCCAGCAGCCTGACAGGACAGAACACTGAAGCTTTCTTT
CDR3 protein: CASSLTGQNTEAFF

J gene: TRBJ1-5
D gene: NA
clone size: NA
V gene: TRBV6-1
CDR3 DNA: TGTGCCAGCATCCCCGAGGTGGGTTGGGGCCAGCCCCAGCATTTT
CDR3 protein: CASIPEVGWGQPQHF

J gene: TRBJ1-1
D gene: TRBD1
clone size: few
V gene: TRBV27
CDR3 DNA: TGTGCCAGCAGGCCGGGGACAGGGGGAACTGGCACTGAAGCTTTCTTT
CDR3 protein: CASRPGTGGTGTEAFF

J gene: TRBJ1-2
D gene: TRBD1
clone size: NA
V gene: TRBV7-9
CDR3 DNA: TGTGCCAGCAGCTTAGCGCTGCAGGGGGCGGTCTATGGCTACACCTTC
CDR3 protein: CASSLALQGAVYGYTF

J gene: TRBJ1-3
D gene: NA
clone size: few
V gene: TRBV6-1
CDR3 DNA: TGTGCCAGCAGTGAATCCGGTCGGGGCTCTGGAAACACCATATATTTT
CDR3 protein: CASSESGRGSGNTIYF

J gene: TRBJ1-1
D gene: NA
clone size: few
V gene: TRBV5-8
CDR3 DNA: TGTGCCAGCAGTTGGGGAGCTGAAGCTTTCTTT
CDR3 protein: CASSWGAEAFF

J gene: TRBJ2-1
D gene: NA
clone size: NA
V gene: TRBV19
CDR3 DNA: TGTGCCAGTAGTAACCTTCGGGGCAATGAGCAGTTCTTC
CDR3 protein: CASSNLRGNEQFF

J gene: TRBJ2-1
D gene: TRBD1
clone size: NA
V gene: TRBV9
CDR3 DNA: TGTGCCAGCAGCGTAGGGACAGGGGAAGTATATGAGCAGTTCTTC
CDR3 protein: CASSVGTGEVYEQFF

J gene: TRBJ2-1
D gene: NA
clone size: NA
V gene: TRBV21-1
CDR3 DNA: TGTGCCAGCAGCAAAGTCCGGGAGCAGTTCTTC
CDR3 protein: CASSKVREQFF

J gene: TRBJ2-7
D gene: NA
clone size: few
V gene: TRBV28
CDR3 DNA: TGTGCCAGCAGTCCCCCAGCAGGGTTCTACGAGCAGTACTTC
CDR3 protein: CASSPPAGFYEQYF

J gene: TRBJ1-1
D gene: TRBD1
clone size: NA
V gene: TRBV28
CDR3 DNA: TGTGCCTCGACAGGGAGTATGAACACTGAAGCTTTCTTT
CDR3 protein: CASTGSMNTEAFF

J gene: TRBJ2-7
D gene: NA
clone size: NA
V gene: TRBV5-4
CDR3 DNA: TGTGCCAGCAATCGGGACTTCATCTACGAGCAGTACTTC
CDR3 protein: CASNRDFIYEQYF

J gene: TRBJ1-2
D gene: TRBD1
clone size: NA
V gene: TRBV18
CDR3 DNA: TGTGCCAGCTCACAACTCCTGACAGGGACCTATGGCTACACCTTC
CDR3 protein: CASSQLLTGTYGYTF

J gene: TRBJ1-6
D gene: TRBD1
clone size: NA
V gene: TRBV18
CDR3 DNA: TGTGCCAGCTCACTACAGGGGAGCTCCTATAATTCACCCCTCCACTTT
CDR3 protein: CASSLQGSSYNSPLHF

J gene: TRBJ1-1
D gene: TRBD1
clone size: NA
V gene: TRBV9
CDR3 DNA: TGTGCCAGCAGCGAACAGGGGAGGACTGAAGCTTTCTTT
CDR3 protein: CASSEQGRTEAFF

J gene: TRBJ1-2
D gene: TRBD1
clone size: few
V gene: TRBV2
CDR3 DNA: TGTGCCAGCAGCTCGACAGGGCAAAACGGCTACACCTTC
CDR3 protein: CASSSTGQNGYTF

J gene: TRBJ1-1
D gene: NA
clone size: NA
V gene: TRBV4-1
CDR3 DNA: TGCGCCAGCAGACGAGCCGGGACACGAAACACTGAAGCTTTCTTT
CDR3 protein: CASRRAGTRNTEAFF

J gene: TRBJ1-2
D gene: NA
clone size: few
V gene: TRBV6-5
CDR3 DNA: TGTGCCAGCAGTTACGCCCGAGGCTATGGCTACACCTTC
CDR3 protein: CASSYARGYGYTF

J gene: TRBJ1-5
D gene: NA
clone size: few
V gene: TRBV27
CDR3 DNA: TGTGCCAGCAGGGCAGAGGGTCAGGGCAATCAGCCCCAGCATTTT
CDR3 protein: CASRAEGQGNQPQHF

J gene: TRBJ2-4
D gene: NA
clone size: once
V gene: TRBV18
CDR3 DNA: TGTGCCAGCTCACCCCAGGGTCCAAACATTCAGTACTTC
CDR3 protein: CASSPQGPNIQYF

J gene: TRBJ2-7
D gene: NA
clone size: NA
V gene: TRBV5-1
CDR3 DNA: TGCGCCAGCAGCTTTCAGGGCTGGGGCGAGCAGTACTTC
CDR3 protein: CASSFQGWGEQYF

J gene: TRBJ2-5
D gene: NA
clone size: NA
V gene: TRBV9
CDR3 DNA: TGTGCCAGCAGCTATAACTCGGAGACCCAGTACTTC
CDR3 protein: CASSYNSETQYF

J gene: TRBJ2-3
D gene: TRBD2
clone size: few
V gene: TRBV11-2
CDR3 DNA: TGTGCCAGCAGCTTTTCTAGCGGGGGGGCCTCGGATACGCAGTATTTT
CDR3 protein: CASSFSSGGASDTQYF

J gene: TRBJ2-2
D gene: NA
clone size: NA
V gene: TRBV15
CDR3 DNA: TGTGCCACCAGCAGAGCGGGAGATAACACCGGGGAGCTGTTTTTT
CDR3 protein: CATSRAGDNTGELFF

J gene: TRBJ2-2
D gene: TRBD2
clone size: NA
V gene: TRBV2
CDR3 DNA: TGTGCCAGCAGCACAACTAGCGGGGGAGCCGGGGAGCTGTTTTTT
CDR3 protein: CASSTTSGGAGELFF

J gene: TRBJ1-2
D gene: NA
clone size: NA
V gene: TRBV9
CDR3 DNA: TGTGCCAGCAGCCCCCTCGGAAGACAGATCGGCTACACCTTC
CDR3 protein: CASSPLGRQIGYTF

J gene: TRBJ2-5
D gene: NA
clone size: once
V gene: TRBV15
CDR3 DNA: TGTGCCACCAGCAGAGATCTGGGAACAGGCTACCAAGAGACCCAGTACTTC
CDR3 protein: CATSRDLGTGYQETQYF

J gene: TRBJ1-2
D gene: NA
clone size: NA
V gene: TRBV7-9
CDR3 DNA: TGTGCCAGCAGCTTACGGACAGAGAACTATGGCTACACCTTC
CDR3 protein: CASSLRTENYGYTF

J gene: TRBJ2-1
D gene: NA
clone size: NA
V gene: TRBV20-1
CDR3 DNA: TGCAGTGCTAGGCAGGGCAATGAGCAGTTCTTC
CDR3 protein: CSARQGNEQFF

J gene: TRBJ2-7
D gene: TRBD2
clone size: NA
V gene: TRBV7-8
CDR3 DNA: TGTGCCAGCAGCCGGACAGCTAGCGGGGGGCTTCTCTACGAGCAGTACTTC
CDR3 protein: CASSRTASGGLLYEQYF

J gene: TRBJ2-2
D gene: NA
clone size: NA
V gene: TRBV30
CDR3 DNA: TGTGCCTGGAGGGCGCAGGGGACCGGGGAGCTGTTTTTT
CDR3 protein: CAWRAQGTGELFF

J gene: TRBJ2-7
D gene: NA
clone size: NA
V gene: TRBV5-1
CDR3 DNA: TGCGCCAGCAGCTTTACCTCGGGACATTCTTCCTACGAGCAGTACTTC
CDR3 protein: CASSFTSGHSSYEQYF

J gene: TRBJ2-7
D gene: NA
clone size: NA
V gene: TRBV30
CDR3 DNA: TGTGCCTGGGGCTTAGGGGGTCCCGAGCAGTACTTC
CDR3 protein: CAWGLGGPEQYF

J gene: TRBJ2-7
D gene: TRBD2
clone size: NA
V gene: TRBV6-1
CDR3 DNA: TGTGCCAGCATGGGAGGGACCACAAGCTCCTACGAGCAGTACTTC
CDR3 protein: CASMGGTTSSYEQYF

J gene: TRBJ2-1
D gene: TRBD2
clone size: NA
V gene: TRBV23-1
CDR3 DNA: TGCGCCAGCAGTCCTCTCCGGACTAGCGGTTACAATGAGCAGTTCTTC
CDR3 protein: CASSPLRTSGYNEQFF

J gene: TRBJ2-4
D gene: NA
clone size: NA
V gene: TRBV30
CDR3 DNA: TGTGCCTGGAGTGCAGGGTTAGCCAAAAACATTCAGTACTTC
CDR3 protein: CAWSAGLAKNIQYF